Following are 29 T cell receptor beta chains from one sample sequenced in a study of persistence of HIV-infected CD4 T cells. The libraries were made with immunoSEQ version 4 in survey mode. The data were produced by immunoSEQ multiplex PCR, yet TCRdb's version contains in-frame clones alone and is incomplete. The sample records under 50,000 clones, 85% to 90% being singletons. No cognate antigen is known for these TCRs. Anti-CD3/anti-CD28 beads served as a nonspecific positive control stimulus. CD4+ T cells upregulating both CD40 ligand and CD69 were sorted as responding cells. The material was CD4+ T cells sorted from PBMCs after approximately 19-hour stimulation, obtained from a patient who received antiretroviral therapy. The receptor set was obtained from an adult woman with HIV who was CMV-seropositive.

The chain employs TRBV7-8 and TRBJ1-2; D remains ambiguous. In germline, CDR1 is SGHVS, CDR2 FQNEAQ. Trimming shortened V by 1 base and J by 8 bases, and 11 bases separated the two germline ends. The CDR3 runs 13 residues. In nucleotides, the CDR3 is TGTGCCAGCAGCTTAGAGGCAGGTGGAGGCTACACCTTC. Translation gives CASSLEAGGGYTF. The full variable domain, rest sourced from reference TRBV7-8 and TRBJ1-2, is GAGVSQSPRYKVAKRGQDVALRCDPISGHVSLFWYQQALGQGPEFLTYFQNEAQLDKSGLPSDRFFAERPEGSVSTLKIQRTQQEDSAVYLCASSLEAGGGYTFGSGTRLTVV.

The rearrangement links TRBV28 to TRBJ1-6, with a weak D call TRBD1 (5 bases). The germline CDR1 and CDR2 sequences are MDHEN and SYDVKM. Trimming stripped 4 bases from V and 1 base from J, with 17 bases between. This CDR3 region has 18 residues. The CDR3 DNA reads as TGTGCCAGCAGTTCCTCCCCGCAGGGTGTATCCTATAATTCACCCCTCCACTTT. Protein: CASSSSPQGVSYNSPLHF.

This rearrangement joins TRBV7-2 to TRBJ2-7; possibly TRBD1 for D (6 bases). Germline assignment: CDR1 SGHTA and CDR2 FQGNSA. CDR3 length equals 15 residues. V was shortened by 5 bases and J by 2 bases, with 16 bases between the two germline ends. The CDR3: CASSRRRDITYEQYF. The DNA of the CDR3 is TGTGCCAGCAGCCGCCGACGGGACATCACCTACGAGCAGTACTTC. Complete variable domain (other parts from reference TRBV7-2 and TRBJ2-7): GAGVSQSPSNKVTEKGKDVELRCDPISGHTALYWYRQSLGQGLEFLIYFQGNSAPDKSGLPSDRFSAERTGGSVSTLTIQRTQQEDSAVYLCASSRRRDITYEQYFGPGTRLTVT.

CDR3 protein: CASSQVGETQYF. The CDR3 DNA follows: TGTGCCAGCAGCCAAGTAGGAGAGACCCAGTACTTC. The chain has TRBV3-1 (or the pseudogene TRBV3-2) and TRBJ2-5; D is undetermined. V gave up 1 base and J gave up 4 bases, with 4 bases separating them. The germline CDR1 and CDR2 sequences are LGHDT and YNNKEL (reference sequence). The CDR3 runs 12 residues.

V usage is TRBV24-1 and J usage is TRBJ2-1; perhaps TRBD2 as D (7 bases). The CDR3 consists of 15 residues. Germline CDR1 reads KGHDR; CDR2 reads SFDVKD. Trimming pared 7 bases from V and 6 bases from J, leaving 18 bases between. The CDR3 loop is CATRGAGAGGNEQFF. CDR3 sequence (DNA): TGTGCCACCAGGGGGGCGGGAGCGGGCGGCAATGAGCAGTTCTTC.

This chain uses TRBV29-1 with TRBJ1-2, with 7 bases identical to TRBD1. Germline V lookup: CDR1 SQVTM, CDR2 ANQGSEA. The CDR3 consists of 13 residues. V was clipped by 3 bases and J by 4 bases; unmatched bases: 5. The CDR3 nucleotides are TGCAGCGTTGAGGGACAGAGGGCCTATGGCTACACCTTC. Its protein product is CSVEGQRAYGYTF. Combining the CDR3 with reference TRBV29-1 and TRBJ1-2 gives the whole variable domain SAVISQKPSRDICQRGTSLTIQCQVDSQVTMMFWYRQQPGQSLTLIATANQGSEATYESGFVIDKFPISRPNLTFSTLTVSNMSPEDSSIYLCSVEGQRAYGYTFGSGTRLTVV.

In this sample, this clone turned up once. This rearrangement joins TRBV7-2 to TRBJ1-2; D is perhaps TRBD1 (6 bases). Trimming took 5 bases from V and 2 from J, leaving 9 bases between them. The CDR3 is made up of 13 amino acids. Germline lookup yields CDR1 SGHTA and CDR2 FQGNSA. DNA of the CDR3: TGTGCCAGCAGCCTCGGGACAAACTATGGCTACACCTTC. It encodes CASSLGTNYGYTF.

This sequence joins TRBV2 and TRBJ1-3; 8 bases are a match to TRBD1. The CDR3 has 13 amino acids. V lost 9 bases and J lost 2; bases outside the gene matches: 3. The germline gives CDR1 SNHLY, CDR2 FYNNEI. CDR3 DNA sequence: TGTGCCAGAACGACAGGGGCTGGAAACACCATATATTTT. Amino acids: CARTTGAGNTIYF.

This rearrangement joins TRBV6-4 to TRBJ2-3, with D hard to call. Between the trimmed V and J ends, which lost 3 bases and 0 bases, there was a span of 10 bases. The length of the CDR3 is 15 residues. The V gene's germline CDR1 is MRHNA and CDR2 SNTAGT. CDR3 bases: TGTGCCAGCAGTGAGTTCAGTTCTAGCACAGATACGCAGTATTTT. Its protein product is CASSEFSSSTDTQYF.

The V call is TRBV27, the J call TRBJ2-1; TRBD2 might be the D (5 bases). This CDR3 contains 15 residues. Per the germline V gene, CDR1 is MNHEY and CDR2 is SMNVEV (reference sequence). The V gene lost 5 bases and the J gene lost 0 bases, with 11 bases spanning the gap. This CDR3 reads CASSPLSVSYNEQFF. The CDR3, as DNA: TGTGCCAGCAGTCCCCTTAGCGTCTCCTACAATGAGCAGTTCTTC.

The chain has TRBV29-1 and TRBJ2-1; 7 bases match TRBD1. The length of the CDR3 is 12 residues. Germline V gives CDR1 SQVTM, CDR2 ANQGSEA. After removal of 5 bases from V and 7 bases from J, the junction contained 5 bases not matched to a gene. Written as DNA, the CDR3 is TGCAGCGTTAACAGGGGTGTGAATGAGCAGTTCTTC. It yields the protein CSVNRGVNEQFF.

This clone was detected only once. The rearrangement joins TRBV6-1 to TRBJ1-1; D not certain. Trimming took off 2 bases at V and 1 base at J, with 8 bases between the two ends. The CDR3 totals 14 residues. Germline V gene sequence: CDR1 MNHNS, CDR2 SASEGT. The CDR3 loop reads CASSEKGSNTEAFF. DNA of the CDR3: TGTGCCAGCAGTGAAAAGGGTTCGAACACTGAAGCTTTCTTT.

This clone was found once. At one end, the junction sequence differs from germline, possibly due to a read error. The CDR3 DNA sequence: TGTGCCAGCAGCCTATCGGACAGGGGAGACTATGACTACACCTTC. Amino acid sequence: CASSLSDRGDYDYTF. The rearrangement links TRBV16 to TRBJ1-2; 9 nucleotides line up with TRBD1. The CDR3 loop spans 15 amino acids. Germline loops: CDR1 KGHSY, CDR2 FQNENV.

J is TRBJ1-6 and V is TRBV11-3; D is ambiguous. The V end was cut by 0 bases, the J end by 8 bases, with 5 bases between. The CDR3 is 13 amino acids. Germline CDR1 and CDR2: SGHNT and YENEEA. DNA for the CDR3: TGTGCCAGCAGCTTAGATCAATATTCACCCCTCCACTTT. Translating gives CASSLDQYSPLHF.

The V gene is TRBV19, the J gene TRBJ1-1, with D unresolved. The CDR3 runs 14 residues. The V gene's germline CDR1 is LNHDA and CDR2 SQIVND (reference sequence). With 5 bases removed from V and 0 bases from J, the gap between germline ends came to 10 bases. The CDR3, as DNA: TGTGCCAGTAGTCGCGACACATTGAACACTGAAGCTTTCTTT. It specifies CASSRDTLNTEAFF.

V gene TRBV5-1 combines with J gene TRBJ1-4, with TRBD1 matching over 9 bases. CDR3 length equals 14 residues. Unmatched junction bases numbered 5, after V lost 4 bases and J lost 7 bases. Germline CDR1 and CDR2: SGHRS and YFSETQ. CDR3: CASSPGTGFEKLFF. CDR3 DNA: TGCGCCAGCAGCCCCGGGACAGGGTTTGAAAAACTGTTTTTT. The entire variable domain, with the rest obtained from reference TRBV5-1 and TRBJ1-4, is as follows: KAGVTQTPRYLIKTRGQQVTLSCSPISGHRSVSWYQQTPGQGLQFLFEYFSETQRNKGNFPGRFSGRQFSNSRSEMNVSTLELGDSALYLCASSPGTGFEKLFFGSGTQLSVL.

V is TRBV15 and J is TRBJ1-3, with 8 bases aligning to TRBD1. The junction had 7 bases not matched to a gene; V was cut back by 6 bases and J by 0 bases. Germline loops: CDR1 LNHNV, CDR2 YYDKDF (reference sequence). The CDR3 extends over 16 amino acids. CDR3 amino acids: CATSTTGEISGNTIYF. Written as DNA, the CDR3 is TGTGCCACCAGTACGACAGGGGAGATCTCTGGAAACACCATATATTTT.

The CDR3 sequence: CASSRGIHTNTEAFF. The CDR3 DNA reads as TGCGCCAGCAGCCGAGGGATTCACACGAACACTGAAGCTTTCTTT. The chain joins TRBV4-1 to TRBJ1-1; the D is unclear. The V end lost 4 bases, the J end lost 1 base, and 13 bases lay between the germline ends. From germline, CDR1 is MGHRA and CDR2 YSYEKL. The CDR3 totals 15 residues.

The rearrangement joins TRBV10-3 to TRBJ2-7; D is unclear. CDR3 length equals 12 residues. V lost 4 bases and J 5 bases, leaving 9 bases between the germline ends. Germline V gene data show CDR1 as ENHRY and CDR2 as SYGVKD. CDR3: CAISVGSNEQYF. Written as DNA, the CDR3 is TGTGCCATCAGTGTCGGGTCGAACGAGCAGTACTTC.

The chain joins TRBV7-8 to TRBJ2-1; no reliable D call. Germline-derived CDR1 and CDR2 are SGHVS and FQNEAQ. Trimming took 8 bases from V and 7 from J, leaving 9 bases between them. The CDR3 is 11 amino acids. The CDR3 coding sequence is TGTGCCAGCGCTCGAGGAAATGAGCAGTTCTTC. It yields the protein CASARGNEQFF.

The CDR3 here is CASSPGTVPSYEQYF. The CDR3 nucleotides are TGTGCCAGCTCACCCGGGACAGTTCCCTCCTACGAGCAGTACTTC. The gene calls are TRBV18 and TRBJ2-7, with 7 bases fitting TRBD1. This CDR3 contains 15 residues. The germline CDR1 and CDR2 sequences are KGHSH and LQKENI. Trimming took 3 bases from V and 0 from J; bases not matched to a gene: 5.

V gene TRBV6-4 combines with J gene TRBJ1-2, with D unclear. The CDR3 loop spans 18 amino acids. V shed 2 bases and J shed 1 base, with 20 bases lying between them. Germline-derived CDR1 and CDR2 are MRHNA and SNTAGT. CDR3 residues: CASSDRQRSRPINYGYTF. CDR3 nucleotides: TGTGCCAGCAGTGACCGTCAACGCTCGAGGCCTATTAACTATGGCTACACCTTC.

V is TRBV30 and J is TRBJ1-5; 10 positions agree with TRBD1. Germline V gives CDR1 GTSNPN, CDR2 SVGIG (reference sequence). Losses at the gene ends were 5 bases for V and 2 bases for J; bases not matched to a gene: 6. This CDR3 region has 15 residues. This CDR3 is CAWGTGTGGNQPQHF. The CDR3 DNA sequence: TGTGCCTGGGGGACCGGGACAGGGGGCAATCAGCCCCAGCATTTT.

In DNA form, the CDR3 reads TGTGCCACCAGTCCGGGGGCAAACACTGAAGCTTTCTTT. Its protein product is CATSPGANTEAFF. The chain joins TRBV24-1 to TRBJ1-1; the D gene is possibly TRBD1 (6 bases). This CDR3 has 13 residues. The germline CDR1 and CDR2 sequences are KGHDR and SFDVKD. Trimming shortened V by 6 bases and J by 2 bases, and 9 bases separated the two germline ends.

The chain couples TRBV13 to TRBJ1-1; a weak D match, TRBD1 (6 bases). V was cut by 6 bases and J by 4 bases, with 12 bases left in between. Germline-derived CDR1 and CDR2 are PRHDT and FYEKMQ (reference sequence). The CDR3 sequence is 13 residues long. For the CDR3, the DNA is TGTGCCAGCAGACAGGGTAAGGGCACTGAAGCTTTCTTT. Protein product: CASRQGKGTEAFF.

A word on this clone: In the same sample, other DNA sequences code for this CDR3. In DNA, the CDR3 is TGCAGCGTTGGGAGGGACGGCGATCAGCCCCAGCATTTT. Translation gives CSVGRDGDQPQHF. The J gene is TRBJ1-5, the V gene TRBV29-1, with a tentative D call TRBD1 (5 bases). Trimming removed 4 bases from V and 5 bases from J, with 12 bases in between. The CDR3 extends over 13 amino acids. Per germline, CDR1 SQVTM and CDR2 ANQGSEA.

V is TRBV18 and J is TRBJ2-7, with D uncertain. V lost 0 bases to trimming and J lost 3 bases, with 6 bases between them. CDR3 size: 13 residues. The germline V gene has CDR1 KGHSH and CDR2 LQKENI. CDR3 loop: CASSPPDFYEQYF. CDR3 nucleotides: TGTGCCAGCTCACCACCAGACTTCTACGAGCAGTACTTC.

The chain carries TRBV5-1 and TRBJ2-5; 10 positions agree with TRBD2. This CDR3 spans 16 amino acids. The germline V gene has CDR1 SGHRS and CDR2 YFSETQ. V shed 2 bases and J 10 bases; nucleotides not matched to a gene: 14. This chain's CDR3 is CASSLNPASGGWGQYF. The CDR3 DNA is TGCGCCAGCAGCTTAAATCCGGCTAGCGGGGGCTGGGGCCAGTACTTC.

The V and J genes are TRBV15 and TRBJ1-2; D unclear. Germline V lookup: CDR1 LNHNV, CDR2 YYDKDF (reference sequence). This CDR3 is built from 15 residues. V gave up 0 bases and J gave up 8 bases, with 16 bases separating them. The CDR3 loop is CATSRELALYGGYTF. For the CDR3, the DNA is TGTGCCACCAGCAGAGAATTGGCTTTGTACGGGGGCTACACCTTC.